This passage covers 29 T cell receptor beta chains from one sample sequenced in a study of blood T cell repertoires in COVID-19. The assay was immunoSEQ multiplex PCR, and TCRdb's table has in-frame clones only and misses some. The sample has over 150,000 clones; around 89% are singletons. Sequenced: peripheral blood. The receptors come from a man younger than 35 who had recovered from COVID-19.

This clone was found a few times. This chain uses TRBV5-1 with TRBJ2-1, with TRBD1 as a possible D gene (6 bases). V lost 10 bases and J 10 bases, leaving 24 bases between the germline ends. Looked up from germline, CDR1 is SGHRS and CDR2 is YFSETQ. This CDR3 has 14 residues. The CDR3 DNA follows: TGCGCCGGCTCCCGGGACATGAGGGAGCAGGAGCAGTTCTTC. Its translation is CAGSRDMREQEQFF.

V usage is TRBV6-5 and J usage is TRBJ1-1; D gene unclear. V was trimmed by 7 bases and J by 10 bases, leaving 19 bases between them. There are 13 residues in the CDR3. The germline V gene encodes CDR1 MNHEY and CDR2 SVGAGI. In DNA form, the CDR3 reads TGTGCCAGCACCCAACCGGGGTCAGCTGGAGCTTTCTTT. Residues: CASTQPGSAGAFF.

The genes are TRBV2 and TRBJ2-1; 11 bases line up with TRBD1. The CDR3 contains 13 residues. CDR1 and CDR2 from the germline V gene are SNHLY and FYNNEI. The V segment lost 5 bases and the J segment 9 bases; nucleotides outside the gene matches: 3. The CDR3 DNA reads TGTGCCAGCAGTTGGACAGGGGGCCTTGAGCAGTTCTTC. It codes for CASSWTGGLEQFF.

The chain employs TRBV30 and TRBJ2-5, with a weak D call TRBD1 (6 bases). This CDR3 contains 13 residues. CDR1 is GTSNPN and CDR2 is SVGIG in the germline V gene (reference sequence). V was shortened by 3 bases and J by 3 bases, with 11 bases between the two germline ends. The CDR3 sequence: CAWRPTGKETQYF. As DNA, the CDR3 is TGTGCCTGGAGACCAACAGGGAAAGAGACCCAGTACTTC.

The chain links TRBV7-3 to TRBJ2-3, with a weak D call TRBD2 (7 bases). The germline V gene has CDR1 SGHTA and CDR2 FQGTGA. The ends were cut back, 5 bases at V and 3 bases at J, with 15 bases in the middle. CDR3 length: 15 residues. CDR3 loop: CASSPLGGATDTQYF. The CDR3 DNA reads as TGTGCCAGCAGCCCACTGGGGGGGGCAACAGATACGCAGTATTTT.

V usage is TRBV27 and J usage is TRBJ2-7, with D tentatively TRBD1 (5 bases). The germline V gene encodes CDR1 MNHEY and CDR2 SMNVEV (reference sequence). V was trimmed by 5 bases and J by 2 bases, leaving 16 bases between them. The CDR3 has 15 amino acids. The CDR3 loop reads CASSLQGSGAYEQYF. CDR3 nucleotides: TGTGCCAGCAGTCTCCAGGGATCCGGCGCCTACGAGCAGTACTTC.

The chain has TRBV28 and TRBJ2-2; 8 bases agree with TRBD1. Unmatched junction bases numbered 2, after V lost 7 bases and J lost 1 base. This CDR3 is built from 14 residues. CDR1 MDHEN and CDR2 SYDVKM come from the germline V gene. DNA for the CDR3: TGTGCCAGCAAGGGACAGGTGAACACCGGGGAGCTGTTTTTT. Its translation is CASKGQVNTGELFF.

The CDR3 sequence: CASSRGRGEQFF. CDR3 nucleotide sequence: TGTGCCAGTAGCAGGGGAAGGGGTGAGCAGTTCTTC. This chain connects TRBV19 to TRBJ2-1, with a possible D match to TRBD1 (6 bases). Trimming removed 6 bases from V and 9 bases from J, with 12 bases in between. The germline CDR1 and CDR2 sequences are LNHDA and SQIVND (reference sequence). The CDR3 length is 12 residues.

J is TRBJ1-1 and V is TRBV10-3, with TRBD1 matching over 10 bases. CDR3 length: 15 amino acids. Trimming cost V 0 bases and J 4 bases; bases outside gene matches: 2. Per the germline V gene, CDR1 is ENHRY and CDR2 is SYGVKD. CDR3 region: CAISESRTGGTEAFF. CDR3 nucleotide sequence: TGTGCCATCAGTGAGTCGAGGACAGGGGGCACTGAAGCTTTCTTT.

The V call is TRBV6-2 or TRBV6-3, the J call TRBJ2-3, with D possibly being TRBD1 (6 bases). This CDR3 spans 15 amino acids. Germline CDR1 reads MNHEY; CDR2 reads SVGEGT. The V end was cut by 0 bases, the J end by 3 bases, with 10 bases between. The CDR3 nucleotides are TGTGCCAGCAGTTACTCGCCCAGGGGAACAGATACGCAGTATTTT. Translating gives CASSYSPRGTDTQYF.

The chain combines TRBV30 with TRBJ1-5; D ambiguous. The CDR3 has 15 residues. V lost 3 bases and J lost 1, with 13 bases in between. Per germline, CDR1 GTSNPN and CDR2 SVGIG (reference sequence). CDR3 amino acids: CAWRGGFESNQPQHF. The CDR3 nucleotides are TGTGCCTGGAGAGGAGGATTCGAAAGCAATCAGCCCCAGCATTTT.

This clone was seen once. The chain couples TRBV4-3 to TRBJ2-7; 13 bases are shared with TRBD2. CDR3 length: 16 residues. Germline assignment: CDR1 LGHNA and CDR2 YSLEER. V was clipped by 3 bases and J by 5 bases; unmatched bases: 7. CDR3 in amino acids: CASSHGRLAGGNEQYF. The DNA for the CDR3 is TGCGCCAGCAGCCACGGCCGACTAGCGGGAGGAAACGAGCAGTACTTC.

Remarks on this clone: Because it lacks the conserved phenylalanine or tryptophan at the end, this CDR3 is likely a read error. It is unclear where the CDR3 begins or ends on the DNA, so no DNA is shown, and the CDR3 is as TCRdb lists it. The gene calls are TRBV7-4 and TRBJ1-6; the table assigns TRBD1, which was not confirmed against the DNA. Both ends counted, the CDR3 spans 9 residues. In germline, CDR1 is SGHVT, CDR2 SQSDAQ. The CDR3 here is CASMRTFRG.

The chain is built from TRBV9 and TRBJ2-3; D is unclear. Germline CDR1 SGDLS, CDR2 YYNGEE. Trimming took off 1 base at V and 5 bases at J, with 8 bases between the two ends. The CDR3 has 13 residues. The DNA for the CDR3 is TGTGCCAGCAGCGTAACAGACCAAGATACGCAGTATTTT. Translation: CASSVTDQDTQYF.

The genes are TRBV9 and TRBJ2-3; TRBD2 is a possible D gene (6 bases). Germline lookup yields CDR1 SGDLS and CDR2 YYNGEE. This CDR3 is built from 14 residues. V lost 0 bases and J lost 4, with 9 bases in between. The CDR3 loop is CASSVAGDADTQYF. The CDR3 DNA reads as TGTGCCAGCAGCGTAGCGGGAGACGCAGATACGCAGTATTTT.

V gene TRBV7-6 combines with J gene TRBJ1-6; no reliable D call. CDR1 and CDR2 (germline): SGHVS, FNYEAQ. The CDR3 extends over 15 amino acids. V lost 8 bases and J lost 2, with 13 bases in between. The CDR3 loop reads CASSEEATYNSPLHF. The CDR3 DNA reads as TGTGCCAGCTCCGAGGAGGCCACCTATAATTCACCCCTCCACTTT.

The chain couples TRBV7-2 to TRBJ2-3; D is possibly TRBD2 (6 bases). CDR3 length: 15 residues. Germline CDR1 SGHTA, CDR2 FQGNSA. The V and J ends lost 8 bases and 0 bases respectively, with 15 bases between them. The CDR3 loop reads CASSTAGLSTDTQYF. DNA for the CDR3: TGTGCCAGCTCCACTGCGGGATTGAGCACAGATACGCAGTATTTT.

This clone was recorded once. Other DNA sequences of this sample code for an identical CDR3. This chain joins TRBV19 and TRBJ2-5; D remains ambiguous. Per the germline V gene, CDR1 is LNHDA and CDR2 is SQIVND (reference sequence). V lost 6 bases, J lost 5 bases, and 7 bases lay in between. The CDR3 extends over 11 amino acids. The CDR3 nucleotides are TGTGCCAGTAGGTCCGGGGAGACCCAGTACTTC. This encodes CASRSGETQYF.

CDR3 amino acids: CANSPRDRAIYEQYF. The CDR3 DNA is TGTGCCAACAGCCCCCGGGACAGGGCGATTTACGAGCAGTACTTC. This sequence joins TRBV28 and TRBJ2-7; TRBD1 aligns across 9 bases. V gave up 10 bases and J gave up 4 bases; unmatched junction bases: 14. This CDR3 has 15 residues. The V gene's germline CDR1 is MDHEN and CDR2 SYDVKM.

The V call is TRBV4-3, the J call TRBJ2-7; 11 bases are a match to TRBD2. The germline V gene has CDR1 LGHNA and CDR2 YSLEER. CDR3 length: 16 residues. Trimming at V came to 0 bases and at J to 5 bases, leaving 6 bases not matched to a gene. In DNA form, the CDR3 reads TGCGCCAGCAGCCAAGATGGGCTAGCGGGAGGTCACGAGCAGTACTTC. This codes for CASSQDGLAGGHEQYF.

This chain uses TRBV7-2 with TRBJ1-1; no firm D call. Trimming removed 8 bases at V and 1 base at J, with 5 bases between. The CDR3 is 11 amino acids. Germline CDR1 is SGHTA and CDR2 is FQGNSA. CDR3 loop: CASEANTEAFF. DNA of the CDR3: TGTGCCAGCGAGGCGAACACTGAAGCTTTCTTT.

The V call is TRBV24-1, the J call TRBJ2-1; D might be TRBD2 (6 bases). Germline V lookup: CDR1 KGHDR, CDR2 SFDVKD. The CDR3 covers 15 residues. V was trimmed by 3 bases and J by 5 bases, leaving 13 bases between them. DNA of the CDR3: TGTGCCACCAGTGATGCCGGGACTCTTAACAATGAGCAGTTCTTC. This codes for CATSDAGTLNNEQFF.

The chain recombines TRBV28 with TRBJ1-2, with TRBD1 as a possible D gene (6 bases). The V end was cut by 5 bases, the J end by 3 bases, with 16 bases between. The CDR3 extends over 15 amino acids. The V gene's germline CDR1 is MDHEN and CDR2 SYDVKM. This chain's CDR3 is CASSPSDRLDYGYTF. The CDR3 DNA is TGTGCCAGCAGTCCCTCAGACAGGCTGGACTATGGCTACACCTTC.

Only one count was recorded for this clone. The V and J genes are TRBV14 and TRBJ1-6; a weak D match, TRBD1 (6 bases). CDR3 length equals 16 residues. Germline CDR1 SGHDN, CDR2 FVKESK. V was pared by 1 base and J by 10 bases, with 17 bases between. CDR3 in amino acids: CASSQGGLGVRSPLHF. The CDR3 DNA reads as TGTGCCAGCAGCCAAGGGGGGCTTGGAGTACGGTCACCCCTCCACTTT.

The genes are TRBV19 and TRBJ2-3; 10 bases are shared with TRBD2. This CDR3 is 15 amino acids long. Trimming cost V 5 bases and J 2 bases; bases outside gene matches: 4. The germline V gene has CDR1 LNHDA and CDR2 SQIVND (reference sequence). The CDR3 DNA reads as TGTGCCAGTAGTGGGACTAGCGAAGCCACAGATACGCAGTATTTT. Translating gives CASSGTSEATDTQYF.

V gene TRBV4-3 combines with J gene TRBJ2-1; D not certain. V was shortened by 8 bases and J by 4 bases, with 18 bases between the two germline ends. The CDR3 is 15 residues long. Germline CDR1 is LGHNA and CDR2 is YSLEER. The DNA for the CDR3 is TGCGCCAGCGGGCAAGGCGCGGAACCTTACAATGAGCAGTTCTTC. It yields the protein CASGQGAEPYNEQFF.

The V and J genes are TRBV4-3 and TRBJ2-1, with a tentative D call TRBD2 (5 bases). The CDR3 runs 14 residues. V was trimmed by 5 bases and J by 5 bases, leaving 13 bases between them. In germline, CDR1 is LGHNA, CDR2 YSLEER. The CDR3 region has the DNA TGCGCCAGCAGCGAGAGTAGCGCAGACAATGAGCAGTTCTTC. Its translation is CASSESSADNEQFF.

In regard to this clone: Within the sample, other DNA sequences also encode this same CDR3. This chain links TRBV3-1 (or the pseudogene TRBV3-2) with TRBJ1-1; tentative D call: TRBD1 (5 bases). This CDR3 is 14 amino acids long. Per germline, CDR1 LGHDT and CDR2 YNNKEL (reference sequence). V was shortened by 1 base and J by 4 bases, with 10 bases between the two germline ends. CDR3 protein: CASSQVGGSTEAFF. The DNA for the CDR3 is TGTGCCAGCAGCCAAGTCGGGGGATCCACTGAAGCTTTCTTT.

This chain uses TRBV19 with TRBJ2-7; 7 bases are shared with TRBD1. Germline V CDR1 and CDR2: LNHDA, SQIVND (reference sequence). The length of the CDR3 is 13 residues. V gave up 5 bases and J gave up 1 base; unmatched junction bases: 2. The CDR3 sequence: CASSPGQSYEQYF. CDR3 DNA: TGTGCCAGTAGTCCGGGACAGTCCTACGAGCAGTACTTC.